One sample yielded the 3 T cell receptor beta chains listed below, sequenced in a study of cytomegalovirus exposure and HLA in healthy donors. With 60 Vbeta and 13 Jbeta primers, the PCR was carried out. TCRdb's table, derived via immunoSEQ multiplex PCR, lists solely in-frame clones and lacks some. This table has about 160,000 clones, around 80% appearing once. The specimen sequenced was PBMCs. The receptors derive from a man aged 18 to 30 in good health and CMV-seropositive.

The genes are TRBV6-4 and TRBJ2-3; D might be TRBD2 (7 bases). Per germline, CDR1 MRHNA and CDR2 SNTAGT. Trimming shortened V by 3 bases and J by 5 bases, and 12 bases separated the two germline ends. This CDR3 contains 14 residues. CDR3 DNA: TGTGCCAGCAGTGATCGGGGGGCCAGAGATACGCAGTATTTT. This codes for CASSDRGARDTQYF.

This chain links TRBV5-6 with TRBJ2-4; D is undetermined. Germline CDR1 SGHDT, CDR2 YYEEEE. The V and J ends lost 4 bases and 0 bases respectively, with 14 bases between them. The CDR3 has 16 amino acids. The CDR3 loop is CASSSRVSQAKNIQYF. The CDR3 DNA is TGTGCCAGCAGCAGCCGGGTCTCTCAAGCCAAAAACATTCAGTACTTC.

V and J are TRBV11-2 and TRBJ2-3; 9 bases fit TRBD1. The V gene's germline CDR1 is SGHAT and CDR2 FQNNGV. With 4 bases clipped from V and 2 bases from J, the junction kept 4 bases outside the gene matches. CDR3 length equals 15 residues. CDR3 loop: CASSSRQGVTDTQYF. CDR3 bases: TGTGCCAGCAGCTCAAGACAGGGGGTCACAGATACGCAGTATTTT.